This T cell receptor beta chain is drawn from a study of neurological immune-mediated disorders. Unsorted libraries were prepared from 2 million PBMCs held at -80 C. This clonotype rates as medium-sized. As yet, its antigen is unknown. In germline, CDR1 is SGHKS, CDR2 YYEKEE (reference sequence). The germline V and J ends were trimmed by 5 bases and 9 bases, with 17 bases remaining between them. The CDR3 spans 13 residues. General study findings and limits: The greatest degree of TCR clonal expansion was observed in HTLV-1-associated myelopathy, with the lowest in multiple sclerosis, below that of healthy controls.

Every sequencing run produced over 170 million TCR-beta sequences, and the sequences from any one run covered 15-18 subjects. TCRdb passed the 5' RACE reads through MiXCR, listing each CDR3 protein once. The sample lists tens of thousands of distinct CDR3 sequences, 13% to 15% occurring once. V is TRBV5-5 and J is TRBJ1-1; D not resolved. This clonotype was obtained from a woman aged 45-60 years with HTLV-1-associated myelopathy (HAM/TSP). Source material: PBMCs. In DNA, the CDR3 is TGTGCCAGCAGTCTATCTTACAGTACTCAAGCTTTCTTT. Its translation is CASSLSYSTQAFF.